Following are 12 T cell receptor beta chains from one sample sequenced in a study of blood T cell repertoires in COVID-19. The data were produced by immunoSEQ multiplex PCR, yet TCRdb's version contains in-frame clones alone and is incomplete. This sample has under 250,000 clones, with more than 70% found just once. Sequenced input: peripheral blood. These receptors originate from a woman aged 80 or over with acute or convalescent COVID-19.

The V gene is TRBV19, the J gene TRBJ1-6; 7 nucleotides align to TRBD1. Germline V gene data show CDR1 as LNHDA and CDR2 as SQIVND (reference sequence). J gave up 6 bases and V 7 bases, and 9 bases lay outside the gene matches. There are 15 residues in the CDR3. The DNA of the CDR3 is TGTGCCAGTACCTCCCCCACAGGGGCTAATTCACCCCTCCACTTT. This encodes CASTSPTGANSPLHF.

The chain employs TRBV5-6 and TRBJ1-1; D possibly corresponds to TRBD1 (5 bases). Germline assignment: CDR1 SGHDT and CDR2 YYEEEE. Trimming left V 4 bases short and J 9 bases short, with 25 bases between. CDR3 length: 16 amino acids. CDR3 residues: CASSPRGRYQTVKAFF. The CDR3 DNA sequence: TGTGCCAGCAGCCCAAGGGGCAGGTATCAAACAGTAAAAGCTTTCTTT.

The chain uses TRBV19 and TRBJ2-3, with 10 bases matching TRBD1. V was pared by 4 bases and J by 7 bases, with 8 bases of the junction left unmatched. This CDR3 spans 15 amino acids. Looked up from germline, CDR1 is LNHDA and CDR2 is SQIVND (reference sequence). The CDR3 coding sequence is TGTGCCAGTAGTAAGGACAGGGGGTATCGGAATACGCAGTATTTT. Protein: CASSKDRGYRNTQYF.

This chain connects TRBV7-2 to TRBJ2-5; a weak D match, TRBD2 (6 bases). Germline V gene lookup returns CDR1 SGHTA and CDR2 FQGNSA. V lost 1 base and J lost 2, with 11 bases in between. This CDR3 is built from 15 residues. The CDR3 DNA reads TGTGCCAGCAGCTTAGGGCCGGGGGAGCAAGAGACCCAGTACTTC. Translated: CASSLGPGEQETQYF.

The chain uses TRBV10-2 and TRBJ2-1; D not certain. The CDR3 is 21 amino acids. Trimming took off 0 bases at V and 0 bases at J, with 24 bases between the two ends. Germline CDR1 is WSHSY and CDR2 is SAAADI. Here the CDR3 reads CASSESRWSRGTVSSYNEQFF. The CDR3 DNA follows: TGCGCCAGCAGTGAGTCGAGATGGAGTCGTGGCACGGTCAGCTCCTACAATGAGCAGTTCTTC.

The chain employs TRBV19 and TRBJ1-2, with D possibly matching TRBD1 (5 bases). CDR3 length equals 14 residues. V was cut by 5 bases and J by 4 bases, with 14 bases left in between. Germline assignment: CDR1 LNHDA and CDR2 SQIVND (reference sequence). As DNA, the CDR3 is TGTGCCAGTAGTCCGGCAGGGCCGGGCTATGGCTACACCTTC. Encoded protein: CASSPAGPGYGYTF. Based on the CDR3 plus reference TRBV19 and TRBJ1-2, the full variable domain is DGGITQSPKYLFRKEGQNVTLSCEQNLNHDAMYWYRQDPGQGLRLIYYSQIVNDFQKGDIAEGYSVSREKKESFPLTVTSAQKNPTAFYLCASSPAGPGYGYTFGSGTRLTVV.

This sequence joins TRBV30 and TRBJ2-2; 8 positions match TRBD2. The V and J ends lost 2 bases and 5 bases, in that order; junction bases with no gene match: 1. CDR1 is GTSNPN, CDR2 SVGIG, per germline (reference sequence). The CDR3 runs 13 residues. The CDR3 region has the DNA TGTGCCTGGAGTTCTAGCGGGACCGGGGAGCTGTTTTTT. It encodes CAWSSSGTGELFF.

The V and J genes are TRBV7-3 and TRBJ2-3; a possible D gene is TRBD1 (6 bases). This CDR3 contains 13 residues. Germline V gene sequence: CDR1 SGHTA, CDR2 FQGTGA. V was cut by 5 bases and J by 7 bases, with 13 bases left in between. The CDR3: CASSPDTGNTQYF. CDR3 DNA sequence: TGTGCCAGCAGCCCCGATACAGGGAATACGCAGTATTTT.

The chain has TRBV18 and TRBJ2-7, with a possible D match to TRBD1 (6 bases). CDR3 length equals 13 residues. Germline V gene data show CDR1 as KGHSH and CDR2 as LQKENI. The V and J ends lost 11 bases and 6 bases respectively, with 20 bases between them. CDR3 region: CASTPRDISEQYF. The CDR3 DNA sequence: TGTGCCTCAACCCCTCGGGACATTTCCGAGCAGTACTTC. Supplemented by reference TRBV18 and TRBJ2-7, the full variable domain reads NAGVMQNPRHLVRRRGQEARLRCSPMKGHSHVYWYRQLPEEGLKFMVYLQKENIIDESGMPKERFSAEFPKEGPSILRIQQVVRGDSAAYFCASTPRDISEQYFGPGTRLTVT.

This clone was seen just once. J is TRBJ2-7 and V is TRBV2; D perhaps matches TRBD1 (6 bases). CDR1 is SNHLY, CDR2 FYNNEI, per germline. This CDR3 has 11 amino acids. Trimming took 5 bases from V and 9 from J, leaving 11 bases between them. The DNA of the CDR3 is TGTGCCAGCAGTCGCGACAGGTGGCAGTACTTC. This gives the protein CASSRDRWQYF. Together with reference TRBV2 and TRBJ2-7, the CDR3 gives the full variable domain: EPEVTQTPSHQVTQMGQEVILRCVPISNHLYFYWYRQILGQKVEFLVSFYNNEISEKSEIFDDQFSVERPDGSNFTLKIRSTKLEDSAMYFCASSRDRWQYFGPGTRLTVT.

This clone was counted a single time. Additional DNA sequences in this sample encode the identical CDR3. This chain links TRBV7-2 with TRBJ1-2; 8 bases match TRBD1. The J segment lost 5 bases and the V segment lost 5 bases, leaving 4 bases of the junction unmatched. This CDR3 has 13 residues. Germline CDR1 and CDR2: SGHTA and FQGNSA. CDR3 in DNA: TGTGCCAGCAGCGCCGGACAGGGATATGGCTACACCTTC. Amino acids: CASSAGQGYGYTF.

This chain joins TRBV11-2 and TRBJ1-4, with D perhaps TRBD1 (6 bases). The V gene lost 0 bases and the J gene lost 5 bases, with 13 bases spanning the gap. Germline CDR1 reads SGHAT; CDR2 reads FQNNGV. The CDR3 is made up of 16 amino acids. The chain's CDR3 is CASSLDLRGLNEKLFF. As DNA, the CDR3 is TGTGCCAGCAGCTTAGATCTCAGGGGCCTAAATGAAAAACTGTTTTTT.